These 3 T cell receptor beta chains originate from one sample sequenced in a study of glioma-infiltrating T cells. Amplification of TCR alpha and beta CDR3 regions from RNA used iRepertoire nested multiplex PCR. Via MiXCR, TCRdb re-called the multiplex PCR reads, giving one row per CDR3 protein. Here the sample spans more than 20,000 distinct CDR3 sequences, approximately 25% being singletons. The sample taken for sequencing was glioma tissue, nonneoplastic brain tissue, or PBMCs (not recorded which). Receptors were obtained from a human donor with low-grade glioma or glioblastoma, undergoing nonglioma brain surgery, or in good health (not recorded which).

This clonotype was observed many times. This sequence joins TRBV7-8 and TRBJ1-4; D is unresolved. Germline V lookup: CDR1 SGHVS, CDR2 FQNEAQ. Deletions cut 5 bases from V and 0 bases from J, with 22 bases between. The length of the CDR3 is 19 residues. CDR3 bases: TGTGCCAGCAGCCCACGGAACACCGTAGATGTTCCAACTAATGAAAAACTGTTTTTT. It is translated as CASSPRNTVDVPTNEKLFF.

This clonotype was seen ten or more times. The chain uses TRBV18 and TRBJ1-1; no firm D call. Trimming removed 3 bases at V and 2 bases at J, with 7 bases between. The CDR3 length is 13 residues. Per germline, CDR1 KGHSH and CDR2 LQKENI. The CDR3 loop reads CASSPIPNTEAFF. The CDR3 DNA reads TGTGCCAGCTCACCGATACCAAACACTGAAGCTTTCTTT.

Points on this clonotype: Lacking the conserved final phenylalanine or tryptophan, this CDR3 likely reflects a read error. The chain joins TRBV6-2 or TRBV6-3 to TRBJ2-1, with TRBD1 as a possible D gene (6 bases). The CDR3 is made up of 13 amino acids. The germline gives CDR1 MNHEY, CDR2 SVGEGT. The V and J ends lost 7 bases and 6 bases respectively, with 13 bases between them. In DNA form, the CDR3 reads TGTGCCAGCATCGGGACACGGCCCAATGAGCAGTTCTCC. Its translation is CASIGTRPNEQFS.